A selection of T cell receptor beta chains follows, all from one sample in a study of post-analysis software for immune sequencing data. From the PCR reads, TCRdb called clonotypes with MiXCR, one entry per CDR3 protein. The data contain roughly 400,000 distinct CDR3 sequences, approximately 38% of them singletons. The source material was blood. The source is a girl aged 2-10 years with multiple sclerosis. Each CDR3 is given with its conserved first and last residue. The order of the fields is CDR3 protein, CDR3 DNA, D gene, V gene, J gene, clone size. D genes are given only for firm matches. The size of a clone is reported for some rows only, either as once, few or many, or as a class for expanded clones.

cdr3_aa: CASSLGVETQETQYF
cdr3_nt: TGTGCCAGCAGTTTAGGGGTGGAGACCCAAGAGACCCAGTACTTC
d_call: .
v_call: TRBV28
j_call: TRBJ2-5
clone_size: .

cdr3_aa: CASKGLAGERGADTQYF
cdr3_nt: TGTGCCAGCAAGGGGCTAGCGGGAGAGAGGGGCGCAGATACGCAGTATTTT
d_call: TRBD2
v_call: TRBV12-3/TRBV12-4
j_call: TRBJ2-3
clone_size: .

cdr3_aa: CASNLGGGGRSNEQFF
cdr3_nt: TGCGCCAGCAACCTGGGTGGCGGGGGCCGGAGCAATGAGCAGTTCTTC
d_call: .
v_call: TRBV5-1
j_call: TRBJ2-1
clone_size: .

cdr3_aa: CASSEGTEPYEQYF
cdr3_nt: TGTGCCAGCAGTGAAGGGACGGAGCCCTACGAGCAGTACTTC
d_call: .
v_call: TRBV6-1
j_call: TRBJ2-7
clone_size: .

cdr3_aa: CASSEGVGIGDTQYF
cdr3_nt: TGTGCCAGCAGTGAAGGAGTTGGGATCGGGGATACGCAGTATTTT
d_call: .
v_call: TRBV6-1
j_call: TRBJ2-3
clone_size: .

cdr3_aa: CASSQVRGLGIQYF
cdr3_nt: TGTGCCAGCAGCCAAGTCCGGGGGCTTGGCATTCAGTACTTC
d_call: .
v_call: TRBV3-1
j_call: TRBJ2-4
clone_size: few

cdr3_aa: CAITTPYNEQFF
cdr3_nt: TGTGCCATCACCACCCCCTACAATGAGCAGTTCTTC
d_call: .
v_call: TRBV10-3
j_call: TRBJ2-1
clone_size: .

cdr3_aa: CASSLQGALSEAFF
cdr3_nt: TGTGCCAGCAGCCTACAGGGGGCTCTCTCTGAAGCTTTCTTT
d_call: TRBD1
v_call: TRBV3-1
j_call: TRBJ1-1
clone_size: few

cdr3_aa: CSARDGQGAWGYTF
cdr3_nt: TGCAGTGCTAGAGATGGGCAGGGGGCTTGGGGCTACACCTTC
d_call: TRBD1
v_call: TRBV20-1
j_call: TRBJ1-2
clone_size: few

cdr3_aa: CSALRAGGPLHSYEQYF
cdr3_nt: TGCAGTGCCCTTCGAGCGGGGGGCCCGCTACACTCCTACGAGCAGTACTTC
d_call: TRBD2
v_call: TRBV20-1
j_call: TRBJ2-7
clone_size: few

cdr3_aa: CASSPQHRGSTDTQYF
cdr3_nt: TGTGCCAGCAGTCCCCAACACAGGGGAAGCACAGATACGCAGTATTTT
d_call: TRBD1
v_call: TRBV6-4
j_call: TRBJ2-3
clone_size: few

cdr3_aa: CASRHDRGHTGELFF
cdr3_nt: TGTGCCAGCAGGCACGACAGGGGCCACACCGGGGAGCTGTTTTTT
d_call: TRBD1
v_call: TRBV6-6
j_call: TRBJ2-2
clone_size: .

cdr3_aa: CASSSTTDRPQHF
cdr3_nt: TGTGCCAGCAGCTCCACCACGGATCGGCCCCAGCATTTT
d_call: .
v_call: TRBV5-5
j_call: TRBJ1-5
clone_size: few

cdr3_aa: CASSTFDSPVPHEQYF
cdr3_nt: TGTGCCAGTAGTACCTTTGACAGTCCAGTCCCCCACGAGCAGTACTTC
d_call: .
v_call: TRBV19
j_call: TRBJ2-7
clone_size: .

cdr3_aa: CASSSPDRRYEQYF
cdr3_nt: TGCGCCAGCAGCTCACCAGACAGGCGCTACGAGCAGTACTTC
d_call: .
v_call: TRBV5-1
j_call: TRBJ2-7
clone_size: .

cdr3_aa: CASSPPGSGGGYTF
cdr3_nt: TGTGCCAGCAGCCCCCCCGGTTCGGGGGGTGGCTACACCTTC
d_call: .
v_call: TRBV7-2
j_call: TRBJ1-2
clone_size: .

cdr3_aa: CASSEGTYQETQYF
cdr3_nt: TGTGCCAGCAGTGAAGGGACGTATCAAGAGACCCAGTACTTC
d_call: .
v_call: TRBV25-1
j_call: TRBJ2-5
clone_size: few

cdr3_aa: CATSGQQGWSDTQYF
cdr3_nt: TGTGCCACCAGCGGACAACAGGGTTGGTCAGATACGCAGTATTTT
d_call: .
v_call: TRBV15
j_call: TRBJ2-3
clone_size: few

cdr3_aa: CASSEQGGSDTQYF
cdr3_nt: TGTGCCAGCAGCGAACAGGGGGGTTCAGATACGCAGTATTTT
d_call: TRBD1
v_call: TRBV12-3/TRBV12-4
j_call: TRBJ2-3
clone_size: few

cdr3_aa: CASSLFGGGPNEQFF
cdr3_nt: TGTGCCAGCAGCTTATTCGGGGGTGGGCCCAATGAGCAGTTCTTC
d_call: .
v_call: TRBV7-9
j_call: TRBJ2-1
clone_size: .